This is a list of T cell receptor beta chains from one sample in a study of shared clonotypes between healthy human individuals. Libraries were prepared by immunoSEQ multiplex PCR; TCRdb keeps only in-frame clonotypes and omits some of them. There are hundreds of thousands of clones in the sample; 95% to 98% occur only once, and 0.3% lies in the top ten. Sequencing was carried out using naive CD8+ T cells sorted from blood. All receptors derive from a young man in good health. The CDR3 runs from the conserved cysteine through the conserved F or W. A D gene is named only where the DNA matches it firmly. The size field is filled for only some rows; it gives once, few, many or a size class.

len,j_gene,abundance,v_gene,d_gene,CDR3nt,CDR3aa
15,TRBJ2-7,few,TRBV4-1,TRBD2,TGCGCCAGCAGCCTCCGACTAGCGGGAGCGTACGAGCAGTACTTC,CASSLRLAGAYEQYF
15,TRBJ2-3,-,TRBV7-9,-,TGTGCCAGCAGCCAGGACATTGTTAACACAGATACGCAGTATTTT,CASSQDIVNTDTQYF
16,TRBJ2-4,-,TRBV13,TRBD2,TGTGCCAGCAGCTTACGCGGGGGACTAGCCAAAAACATTCAGTACTTC,CASSLRGGLAKNIQYF
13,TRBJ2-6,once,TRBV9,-,TGTGCCAGCAGCGTAGCTGGGGCCAACGTCCTGACTTTC,CASSVAGANVLTF
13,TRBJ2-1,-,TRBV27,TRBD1,TGTGCCAGCAGCTCAGACAGGGTCCATGAGCAGTTCTTC,CASSSDRVHEQFF
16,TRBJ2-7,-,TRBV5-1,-,TGCGCCAGCAGCTCCGGGGCTGTCGGGGATTCGTACGAGCAGTACTTC,CASSSGAVGDSYEQYF
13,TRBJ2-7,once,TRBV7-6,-,TGTGCCAGCAGCCCCGGTATCAAGGGCGAGCAGTACTTC,CASSPGIKGEQYF
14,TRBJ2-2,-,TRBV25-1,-,TGTGCCAGCAGTGAATTGGGGGTTACCGGGGAGCTGTTTTTT,CASSELGVTGELFF
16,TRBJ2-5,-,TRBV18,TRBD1,TGTGCCAGCTCACGAACCGGCGGGACAGGGGAGGAGACCCAGTACTTC,CASSRTGGTGEETQYF
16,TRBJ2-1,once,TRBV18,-,TGTGCCAGCTCACCAGGGAACAGGGCTTCGGGGAATGAGCAGTTCTTC,CASSPGNRASGNEQFF
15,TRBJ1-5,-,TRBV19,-,TGTGCCACCTCTGGTCCGCCCGACCCGGGTCAGCCCCAGCATTTT,CATSGPPDPGQPQHF
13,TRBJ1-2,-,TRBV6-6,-,TGTGCCAGCAGTTACCCCCTACAGGATGGCTACACCTTC,CASSYPLQDGYTF
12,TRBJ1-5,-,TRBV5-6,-,TGTGCCAGCAGTTTTCAATATCAGCCCCAGCATTTT,CASSFQYQPQHF
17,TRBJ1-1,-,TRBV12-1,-,TGTGCCAGCAGCTTTGAAATTGTTTCGGCCAAGGGGGTGGAAGCTTTCTTT,CASSFEIVSAKGVEAFF
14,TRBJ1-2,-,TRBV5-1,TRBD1,TGCGCCAGCAGCTTGGCGGGGACAGTATATGGCTACACCTTC,CASSLAGTVYGYTF
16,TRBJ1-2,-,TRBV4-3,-,TGCGCCAGCAGCCAAGGGACCGGGGACGGAGACTATGGCTACACCTTC,CASSQGTGDGDYGYTF
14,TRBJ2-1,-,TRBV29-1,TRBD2,TGCAGCGGACTAGCCCTTACTTCCTACAATGAGCAGTTCTTC,CSGLALTSYNEQFF
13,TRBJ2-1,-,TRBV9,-,TGTGCCAGCAGCGGGGTCCCCCGGGATGAGCAGTTCTTC,CASSGVPRDEQFF
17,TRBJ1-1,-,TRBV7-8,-,TGTGCCAGCAGCTTAATTATATCCGGGGAACTGAACACTGAAGCTTTCTTT,CASSLIISGELNTEAFF
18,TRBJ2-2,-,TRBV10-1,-,TGCGCCAGCAGTGATACGATGGCGAGGACCTCGAACACCGGGGAGCTGTTTTTT,CASSDTMARTSNTGELFF
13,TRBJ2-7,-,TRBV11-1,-,TGTGCCAGCAGCTTGGGGGGCTCCTACGAGCAGTACTTC,CASSLGGSYEQYF
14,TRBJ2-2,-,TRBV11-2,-,TGTGCCAGCAGCTTTCGGGACCCCACCGGGGAGCTGTTTTTT,CASSFRDPTGELFF